This record covers a single T cell receptor beta chain. Its target is not known. Profiled with immunoSEQ multiplex PCR; TCRdb holds only in-frame clones, not every one. The sample has about 67,000 clones, 83% seen once; the top ten hold under 8%. The record originates from a study of T cell responses to AZD1222 COVID-19 vaccine. Study-wide points: At study baseline, merely a handful of AZD1222 recipients were seropositive.

CDR3 length: 14 residues. V lost 0 bases to trimming and J lost 8 bases; unmatched junction nucleotides: 2. Germline V gene lookup returns CDR1 MNHNY and CDR2 SVGAGI (reference sequence). This TCR derives from an adult who received the AZD1222 COVID-19 vaccine. Specimen: peripheral blood, collected 28 days after the second AZD1222 dose. This sequence joins TRBV6-6 and TRBJ1-2; 11 nucleotides agree with TRBD1. The CDR3, as DNA: TGTGCCAGCAGTTACTCGGACAGGGGGCTCGGCTACACCTTC. Its translation is CASSYSDRGLGYTF.